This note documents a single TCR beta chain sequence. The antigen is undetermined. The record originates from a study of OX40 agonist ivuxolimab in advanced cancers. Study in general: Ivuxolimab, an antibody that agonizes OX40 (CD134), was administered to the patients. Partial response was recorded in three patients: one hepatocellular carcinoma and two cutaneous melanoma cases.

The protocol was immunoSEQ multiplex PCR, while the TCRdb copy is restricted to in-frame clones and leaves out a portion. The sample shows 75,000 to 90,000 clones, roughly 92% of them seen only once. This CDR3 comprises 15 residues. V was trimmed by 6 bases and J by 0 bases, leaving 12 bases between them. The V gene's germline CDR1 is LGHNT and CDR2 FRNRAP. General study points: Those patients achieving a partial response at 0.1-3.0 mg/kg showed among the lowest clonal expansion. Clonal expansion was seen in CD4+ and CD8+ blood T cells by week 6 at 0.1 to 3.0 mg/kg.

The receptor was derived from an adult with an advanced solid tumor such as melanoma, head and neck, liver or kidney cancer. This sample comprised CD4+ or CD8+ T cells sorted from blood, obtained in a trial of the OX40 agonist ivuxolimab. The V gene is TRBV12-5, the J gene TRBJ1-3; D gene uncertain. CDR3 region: CASGLGITSGNTIYF. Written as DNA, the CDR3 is TGTGCTAGTGGCCTCGGGATCACCTCTGGAAACACCATATATTTT.